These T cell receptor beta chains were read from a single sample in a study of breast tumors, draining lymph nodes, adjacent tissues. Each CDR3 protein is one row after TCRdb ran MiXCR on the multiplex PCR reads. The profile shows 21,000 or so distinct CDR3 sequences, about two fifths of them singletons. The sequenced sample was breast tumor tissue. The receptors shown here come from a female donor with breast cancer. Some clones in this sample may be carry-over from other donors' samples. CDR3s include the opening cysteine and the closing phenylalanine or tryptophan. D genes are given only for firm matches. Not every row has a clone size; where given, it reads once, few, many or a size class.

CAWRGRTGENNEQFF	TGTGCCTGGAGGGGGCGGACAGGGGAAAACAATGAGCAGTTCTTC	TRBJ2-1	-	TRBD1	TRBV30
CAGTTQSPFNSPLHF	TGTGCCGGGACGACTCAGAGTCCCTTTAATTCACCCCTCCACTTT	TRBJ1-6	once	-	TRBV2
CVSRDRNTNYGYTF	TGTGTCAGCAGAGACAGGAATACTAACTATGGCTACACCTTC	TRBJ1-2	-	-	TRBV5-6
CATSDPGTAGGYGYTF	TGTGCCACCAGTGATCCCGGGACAGCGGGGGGCTATGGCTACACCTTC	TRBJ1-2	many	TRBD1	TRBV24-1
CASSYSRIIASTDTQYF	TGTGCCAGCAGTTACTCAAGGATTATCGCTAGCACAGATACGCAGTATTTT	TRBJ2-3	once	-	TRBV6-5
CAINAPETSTDTQYF	TGTGCCATCAATGCCCCTGAGACTAGCACAGATACGCAGTATTTT	TRBJ2-3	-	-	TRBV10-3
CASSLGGEDGYTF	TGTGCCAGCAGCTTAGGGGGGGAGGATGGCTACACCTTC	TRBJ1-2	many	-	TRBV11-2
CASSPRTGGKGYTF	TGTGCCAGCAGTCCCCGGACAGGGGGCAAGGGCTACACCTTC	TRBJ1-2	many	TRBD1	TRBV12-3/TRBV12-4
CASSLAPGQGAYEQYF	TGCGCCAGCAGCTTGGCCCCCGGACAGGGGGCCTACGAGCAGTACTTC	TRBJ2-7	many	TRBD1	TRBV5-1
CSARDLGDSRGYTF	TGCAGTGCTAGAGATCTCGGGGACAGTCGGGGCTACACCTTC	TRBJ1-2	-	TRBD1	TRBV20-1
CASSDGQGNYGYTF	TGTGCCAGCAGTGACGGACAGGGAAACTATGGCTACACCTTC	TRBJ1-2	many	TRBD1	TRBV25-1
CASSQGALNSPLHF	TGCGCCAGCAGCCAAGGGGCCCTTAATTCACCCCTCCACTTT	TRBJ1-6	many	-	TRBV4-1
CASSAPGAKNIQYF	TGTGCCAGCAGTGCCCCGGGCGCCAAAAACATTCAGTACTTC	TRBJ2-4	many	-	TRBV12-3/TRBV12-4
CASSLKAPGPITYEQYF	TGTGCCAGCAGCTTGAAGGCTCCGGGACCGATAACCTACGAGCAGTACTTC	TRBJ2-7	-	-	TRBV5-4
CASSLSGDLWDEQFF	TGTGCCAGCAGTTTATCCGGCGACCTGTGGGATGAGCAGTTCTTC	TRBJ2-1	-	-	TRBV27
CASSYRRGAQYF	TGTGCCAGCAGTTACCGGCGCGGGGCCCAGTACTTC	TRBJ2-5	many	-	TRBV6-5
CASSPGPSQETQYF	TGTGCCAGCTCACCGGGACCATCCCAAGAGACCCAGTACTTC	TRBJ2-5	-	-	TRBV18
CASSPVLDNEKLFF	TGTGCCAGCAGCCCTGTTTTGGATAATGAAAAACTGTTTTTT	TRBJ1-4	-	-	TRBV9
CSARVVSRYAQYF	TGCAGTGCTAGAGTGGTCTCTAGGTACGCGCAGTACTTC	TRBJ2-7	-	-	TRBV20-1
CASSTGRGLETQYF	TGCGCCAGCAGCACAGGCAGGGGGCTGGAGACCCAGTACTTC	TRBJ2-5	many	TRBD1	TRBV5-1
CASSPGLAGERTGELFF	TGTGCCAGCAGCCCGGGACTAGCGGGAGAGCGAACCGGGGAGCTGTTTTTT	TRBJ2-2	-	TRBD2	TRBV7-9
CASSLDRGNYGYTF	TGCGCCAGCAGCTTGGATCGGGGGAACTATGGCTACACCTTC	TRBJ1-2	many	-	TRBV5-1
CSANTWGQFFDGRLKQGIQYF	TGCAGTGCTAACACGTGGGGTCAGTTCTTCGACGGTCGATTAAAACAAGGCATTCAGTACTTC	TRBJ2-4	many	-	TRBV20-1
CASSLGGAGSGEKLFF	TGTGCCAGCAGCTTGGGGGGAGCGGGGTCGGGTGAAAAACTGTTTTTT	TRBJ1-4	many	-	TRBV7-8
CASGRGAGSSYEQYF	TGTGCCAGCGGACGGGGTGCAGGGAGCTCCTACGAGCAGTACTTC	TRBJ2-7	once	-	TRBV7-3
CASLRTVRDTQYF	TGTGCCAGCTTGCGCACAGTTCGCGATACGCAGTATTTT	TRBJ2-3	-	-	TRBV6-1
CASSTEPQHF	TGTGCCAGTAGTACTGAGCCCCAGCATTTT	TRBJ1-5	many	-	TRBV19
CASSPGISYEQYF	TGCGCCAGCAGCCCAGGAATATCCTACGAGCAGTACTTC	TRBJ2-7	many	-	TRBV4-3
CASSLNSGEETQYF	TGTGCCAGCTCACTAAATTCCGGTGAAGAGACCCAGTACTTC	TRBJ2-5	many	-	TRBV18
CASSYGSGFSYEQYF	TGTGCCAGCAGCTACGGTAGTGGGTTTTCCTACGAGCAGTACTTC	TRBJ2-7	few	-	TRBV7-8
CASSLTENTEAFF	TGCGCCAGCAGCTTAACAGAGAACACTGAAGCTTTCTTT	TRBJ1-1	once	-	TRBV5-1
CASSPSGWGNTGELFF	TGTGCCAGCTCACCGTCGGGATGGGGGAACACCGGGGAGCTGTTTTTT	TRBJ2-2	-	-	TRBV18
CASTTSGTQAYEQYF	TGTGCCAGCACCACATCCGGGACACAAGCCTACGAGCAGTACTTC	TRBJ2-7	many	-	TRBV7-2
CASNPWDSNYGYTF	TGTGCCAGTAACCCCTGGGACAGCAACTATGGCTACACCTTC	TRBJ1-2	-	TRBD1	TRBV19
CASSLANFGGGQDTQYF	TGCGCCAGCAGCTTGGCCAATTTCGGGGGCGGGCAAGATACGCAGTATTTT	TRBJ2-3	-	-	TRBV5-1
CASSFEGGHFEAFF	TGTGCCAGCAGCTTCGAAGGGGGCCACTTTGAAGCTTTCTTT	TRBJ1-1	-	TRBD1	TRBV7-9